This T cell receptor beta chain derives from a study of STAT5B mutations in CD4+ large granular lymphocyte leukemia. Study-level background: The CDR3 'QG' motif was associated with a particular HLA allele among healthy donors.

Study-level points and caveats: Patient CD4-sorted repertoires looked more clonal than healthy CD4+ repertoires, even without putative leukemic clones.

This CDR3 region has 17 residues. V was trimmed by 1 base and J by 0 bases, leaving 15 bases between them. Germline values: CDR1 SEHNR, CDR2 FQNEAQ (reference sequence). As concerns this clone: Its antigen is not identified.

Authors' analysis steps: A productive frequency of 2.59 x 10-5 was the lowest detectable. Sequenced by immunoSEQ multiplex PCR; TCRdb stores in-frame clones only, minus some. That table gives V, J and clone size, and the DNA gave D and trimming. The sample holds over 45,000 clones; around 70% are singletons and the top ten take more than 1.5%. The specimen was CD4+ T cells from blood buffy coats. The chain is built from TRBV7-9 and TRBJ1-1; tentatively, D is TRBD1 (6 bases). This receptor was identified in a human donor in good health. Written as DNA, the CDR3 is TGTGCCAGCAGCTTAGTCGGAGGGGGGGCAATGAACACTGAAGCTTTCTTT. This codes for CASSLVGGGAMNTEAFF. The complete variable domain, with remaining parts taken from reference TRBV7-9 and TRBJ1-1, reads DTGVSQNPRHKITKRGQNVTFRCDPISEHNRLYWYRQTLGQGPEFLTYFQNEAQLEKSRLLSDRFSAERPKGSFSTLEIQRTEQGDSAMYLCASSLVGGGAMNTEAFFGQGTRLTVV.